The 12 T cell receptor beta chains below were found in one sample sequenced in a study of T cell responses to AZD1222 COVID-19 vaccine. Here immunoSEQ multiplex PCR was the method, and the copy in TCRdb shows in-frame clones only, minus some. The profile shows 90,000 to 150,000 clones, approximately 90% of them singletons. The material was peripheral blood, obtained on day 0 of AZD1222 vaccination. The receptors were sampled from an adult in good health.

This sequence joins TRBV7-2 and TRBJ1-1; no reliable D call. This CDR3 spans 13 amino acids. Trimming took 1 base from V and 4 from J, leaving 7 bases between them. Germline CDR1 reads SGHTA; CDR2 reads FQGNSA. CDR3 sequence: CASSLELGTEAFF. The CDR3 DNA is TGTGCCAGCAGCTTAGAGTTAGGCACTGAAGCTTTCTTT.

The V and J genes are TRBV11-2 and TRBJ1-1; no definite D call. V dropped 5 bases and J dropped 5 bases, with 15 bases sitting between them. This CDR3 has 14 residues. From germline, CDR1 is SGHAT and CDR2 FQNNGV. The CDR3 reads CASSPVGRGTEAFF. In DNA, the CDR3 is TGTGCCAGCAGCCCTGTGGGGAGAGGGACTGAAGCTTTCTTT.

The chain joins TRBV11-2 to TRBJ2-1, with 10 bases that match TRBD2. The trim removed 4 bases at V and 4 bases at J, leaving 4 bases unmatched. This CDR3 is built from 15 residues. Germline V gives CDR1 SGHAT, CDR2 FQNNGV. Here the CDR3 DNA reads TGTGCCAGCAGCTCATCACTAGCGGGGTACAATGAGCAGTTCTTC. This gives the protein CASSSSLAGYNEQFF. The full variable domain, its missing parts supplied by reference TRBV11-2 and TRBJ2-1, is EAGVAQSPRYKIIEKRQSVAFWCNPISGHATLYWYQQILGQGPKLLIQFQNNGVVDDSQLPKDRFSAERLKGVDSTLKIQPAKLEDSAVYLCASSSSLAGYNEQFFGPGTRLTVL.

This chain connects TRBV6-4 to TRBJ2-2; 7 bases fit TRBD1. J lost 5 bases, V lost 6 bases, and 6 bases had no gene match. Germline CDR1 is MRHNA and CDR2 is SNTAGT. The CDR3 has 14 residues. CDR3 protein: CASSHRGGTGELFF. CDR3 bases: TGTGCCAGCAGCCACAGGGGTGGTACCGGGGAGCTGTTTTTT.

The CDR3 here is CASSQVYGIGNQPQHF. CDR3 DNA sequence: TGTGCCAGCAGCCAAGTTTATGGAATAGGCAATCAGCCCCAGCATTTT. The rearrangement links TRBV28 to TRBJ1-5; no clear D. From germline, CDR1 is MDHEN and CDR2 SYDVKM. Deletions cut 6 bases from V and 2 bases from J, with 17 bases between. CDR3 length equals 16 residues. The variable domain in full, with the rest retrieved from reference TRBV28 and TRBJ1-5, is DVKVTQSSRYLVKRTGEKVFLECVQDMDHENMFWYRQDPGLGLRLIYFSYDVKMKEKGDIPEGYSVSREKKERFSLILESASTNQTSMYLCASSQVYGIGNQPQHFGDGTRLSIL.

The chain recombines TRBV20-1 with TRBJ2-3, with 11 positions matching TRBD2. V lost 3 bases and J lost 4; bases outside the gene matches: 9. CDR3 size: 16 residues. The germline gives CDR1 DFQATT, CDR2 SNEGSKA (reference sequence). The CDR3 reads CSASATSGSRADTQYF. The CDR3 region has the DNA TGCAGTGCTAGTGCTACTAGCGGGAGTCGTGCAGATACGCAGTATTTT.

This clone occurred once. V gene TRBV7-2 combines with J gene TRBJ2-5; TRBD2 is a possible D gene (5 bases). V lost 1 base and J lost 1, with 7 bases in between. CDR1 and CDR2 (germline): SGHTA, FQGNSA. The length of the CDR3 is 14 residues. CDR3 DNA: TGTGCCAGCAGCTTAGTAACTAGCCAAGAGACCCAGTACTTC. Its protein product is CASSLVTSQETQYF.

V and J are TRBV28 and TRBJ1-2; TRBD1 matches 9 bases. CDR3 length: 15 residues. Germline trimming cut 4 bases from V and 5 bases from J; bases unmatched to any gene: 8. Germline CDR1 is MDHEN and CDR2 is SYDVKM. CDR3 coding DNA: TGTGCCAGCAGTTCGTCACAGGGGGCGTGGTATGGCTACACCTTC. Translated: CASSSSQGAWYGYTF.

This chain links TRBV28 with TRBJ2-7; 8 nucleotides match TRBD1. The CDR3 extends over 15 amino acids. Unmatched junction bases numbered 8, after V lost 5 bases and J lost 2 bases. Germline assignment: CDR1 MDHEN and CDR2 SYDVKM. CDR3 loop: CASSQQGEKTYEQYF. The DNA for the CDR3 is TGTGCCAGCAGTCAACAGGGGGAAAAAACCTACGAGCAGTACTTC. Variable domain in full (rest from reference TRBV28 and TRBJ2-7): DVKVTQSSRYLVKRTGEKVFLECVQDMDHENMFWYRQDPGLGLRLIYFSYDVKMKEKGDIPEGYSVSREKKERFSLILESASTNQTSMYLCASSQQGEKTYEQYFGPGTRLTVT.

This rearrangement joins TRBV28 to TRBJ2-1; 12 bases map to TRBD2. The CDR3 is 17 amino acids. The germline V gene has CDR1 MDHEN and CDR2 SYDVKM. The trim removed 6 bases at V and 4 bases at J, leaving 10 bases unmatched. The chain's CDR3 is CASSRTRLAGGYNEQFF. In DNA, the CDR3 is TGTGCCAGCAGCCGAACCCGGCTAGCGGGAGGGTACAATGAGCAGTTCTTC.

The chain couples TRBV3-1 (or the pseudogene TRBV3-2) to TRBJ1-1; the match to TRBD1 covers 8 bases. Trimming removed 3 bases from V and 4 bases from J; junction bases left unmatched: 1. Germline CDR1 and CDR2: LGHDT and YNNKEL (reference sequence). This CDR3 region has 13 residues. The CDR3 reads CASSHTGGTEAFF. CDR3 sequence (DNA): TGTGCCAGCAGCCATACAGGGGGCACTGAAGCTTTCTTT.

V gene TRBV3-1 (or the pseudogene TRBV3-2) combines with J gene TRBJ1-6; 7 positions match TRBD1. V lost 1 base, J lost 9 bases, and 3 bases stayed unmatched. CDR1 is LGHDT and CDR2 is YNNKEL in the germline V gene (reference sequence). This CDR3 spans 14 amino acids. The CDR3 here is CASSQGQGSSPLHF. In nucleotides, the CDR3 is TGTGCCAGCAGCCAAGGACAGGGAAGTTCACCCCTCCACTTT.